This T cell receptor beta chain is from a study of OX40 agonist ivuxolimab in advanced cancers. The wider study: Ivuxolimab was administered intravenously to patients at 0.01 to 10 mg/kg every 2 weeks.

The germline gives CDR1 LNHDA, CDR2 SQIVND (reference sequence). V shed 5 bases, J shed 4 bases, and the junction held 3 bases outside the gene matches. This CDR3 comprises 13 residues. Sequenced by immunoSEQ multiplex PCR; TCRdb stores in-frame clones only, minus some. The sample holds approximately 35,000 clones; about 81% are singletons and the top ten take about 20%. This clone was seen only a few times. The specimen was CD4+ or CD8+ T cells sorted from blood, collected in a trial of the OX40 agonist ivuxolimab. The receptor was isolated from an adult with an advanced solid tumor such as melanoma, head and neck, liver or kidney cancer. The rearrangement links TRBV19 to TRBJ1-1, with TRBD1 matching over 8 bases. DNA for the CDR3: TGTGCCAGTAGTCAGGGGGCGGGCACTGAAGCTTTCTTT. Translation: CASSQGAGTEAFF.